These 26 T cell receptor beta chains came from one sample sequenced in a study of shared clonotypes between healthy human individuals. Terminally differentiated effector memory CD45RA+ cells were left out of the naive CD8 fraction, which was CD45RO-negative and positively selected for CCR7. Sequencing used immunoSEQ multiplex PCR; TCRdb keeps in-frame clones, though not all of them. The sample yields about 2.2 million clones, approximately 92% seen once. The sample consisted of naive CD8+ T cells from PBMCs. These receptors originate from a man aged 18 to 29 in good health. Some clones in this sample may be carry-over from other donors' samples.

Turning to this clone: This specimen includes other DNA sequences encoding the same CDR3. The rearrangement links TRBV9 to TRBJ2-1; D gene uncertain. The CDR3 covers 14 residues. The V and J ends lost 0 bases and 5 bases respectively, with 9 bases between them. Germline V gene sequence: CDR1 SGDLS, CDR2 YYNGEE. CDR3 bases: TGTGCCAGCAGCGTAGTGGGCCTGGACAATGAGCAGTTCTTC. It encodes CASSVVGLDNEQFF.

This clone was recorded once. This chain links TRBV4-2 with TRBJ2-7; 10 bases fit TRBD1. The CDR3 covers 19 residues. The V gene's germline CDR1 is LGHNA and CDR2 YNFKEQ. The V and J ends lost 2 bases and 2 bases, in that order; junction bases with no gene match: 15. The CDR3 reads CASSQLFLVGQGLTYEQYF. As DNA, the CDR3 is TGTGCCAGCAGCCAACTGTTTCTTGTGGGACAGGGGTTAACCTACGAGCAGTACTTC.

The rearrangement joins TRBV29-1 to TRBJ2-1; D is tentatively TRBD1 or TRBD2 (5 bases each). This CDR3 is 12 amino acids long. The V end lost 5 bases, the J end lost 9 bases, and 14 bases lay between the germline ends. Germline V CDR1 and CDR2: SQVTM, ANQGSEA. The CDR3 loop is CSVSPGPAEQFF. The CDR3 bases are TGCAGCGTTTCTCCGGGGCCGGCTGAGCAGTTCTTC.

CDR3 DNA: TGTGCCAGCAGTCCCCATTCTAGCGGGCTGTACAATGAGCAGTTCTTC. Encoded protein: CASSPHSSGLYNEQFF. The chain uses TRBV27 and TRBJ2-1; TRBD2 matches at 8 bases. Per the germline V gene, CDR1 is MNHEY and CDR2 is SMNVEV (reference sequence). This CDR3 spans 16 amino acids. The V gene end was trimmed by 5 bases and the J gene end by 4 bases; junction bases not matched to a gene: 10.

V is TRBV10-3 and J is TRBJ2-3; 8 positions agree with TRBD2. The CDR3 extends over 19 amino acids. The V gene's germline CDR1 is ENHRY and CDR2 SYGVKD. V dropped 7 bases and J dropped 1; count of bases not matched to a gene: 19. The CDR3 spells CAINAGRQREFDGTDTQYF. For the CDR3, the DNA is TGTGCCATCAACGCCGGTCGTCAGCGGGAGTTTGACGGCACAGATACGCAGTATTTT.

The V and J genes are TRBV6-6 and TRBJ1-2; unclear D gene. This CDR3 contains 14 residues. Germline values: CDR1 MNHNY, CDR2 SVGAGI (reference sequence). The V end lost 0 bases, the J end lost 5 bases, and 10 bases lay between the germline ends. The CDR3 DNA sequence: TGTGCCAGCAGTTACTCAAACGGACTTTATGGCTACACCTTC. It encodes CASSYSNGLYGYTF.

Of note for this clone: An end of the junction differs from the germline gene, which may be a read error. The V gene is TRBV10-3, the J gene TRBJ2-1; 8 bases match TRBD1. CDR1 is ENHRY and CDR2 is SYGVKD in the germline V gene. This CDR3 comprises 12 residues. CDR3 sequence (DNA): TGTGCCATCAGGACGGGACAGGTCGGTTGGATCTTC. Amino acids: CAIRTGQVGWIF.

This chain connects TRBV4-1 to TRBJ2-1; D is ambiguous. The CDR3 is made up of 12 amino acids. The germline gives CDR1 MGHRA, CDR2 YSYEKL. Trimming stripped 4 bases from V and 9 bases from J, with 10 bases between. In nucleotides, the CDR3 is TGCGCCAGCAGCCCCAACCGTGCTGAGCAGTTCTTC. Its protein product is CASSPNRAEQFF.

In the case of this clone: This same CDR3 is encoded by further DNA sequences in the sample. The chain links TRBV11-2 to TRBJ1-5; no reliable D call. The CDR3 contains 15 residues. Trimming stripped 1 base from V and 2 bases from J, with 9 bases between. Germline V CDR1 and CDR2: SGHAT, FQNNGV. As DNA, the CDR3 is TGTGCCAGCAGCTTAGGGGGTGGCGGCAATCAGCCCCAGCATTTT. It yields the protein CASSLGGGGNQPQHF.

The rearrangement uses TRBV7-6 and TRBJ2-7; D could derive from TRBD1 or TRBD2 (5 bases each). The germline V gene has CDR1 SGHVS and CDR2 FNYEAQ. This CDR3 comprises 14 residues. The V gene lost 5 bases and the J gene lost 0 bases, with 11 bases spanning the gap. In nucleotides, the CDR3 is TGTGCCAGCAGCCCCGGGACGTACTCCTACGAGCAGTACTTC. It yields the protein CASSPGTYSYEQYF.

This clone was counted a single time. CDR3 bases: TGCGCCAGCAGCCAAGTTTGGGAATCGCGAGAGACCCAGTACTTC. Translating it yields CASSQVWESRETQYF. The chain uses TRBV4-3 and TRBJ2-5; D is undetermined. Germline lookup yields CDR1 LGHNA and CDR2 YSLEER. V lost 1 base, J lost 4 bases, and 13 bases lay in between. The CDR3 totals 15 residues.

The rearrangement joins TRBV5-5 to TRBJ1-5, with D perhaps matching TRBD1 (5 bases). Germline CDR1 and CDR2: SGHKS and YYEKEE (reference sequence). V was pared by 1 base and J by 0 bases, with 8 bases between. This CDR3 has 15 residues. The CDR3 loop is CASSLYRTSNQPQHF. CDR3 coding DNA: TGTGCCAGCAGCTTGTACAGGACTAGCAATCAGCCCCAGCATTTT. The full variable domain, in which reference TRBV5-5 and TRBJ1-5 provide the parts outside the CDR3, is DAGVTQSPTHLIKTRGQQVTLRCSPISGHKSVSWYQQVLGQGPQFIFQYYEKEERGRGNFPDRFSARQFPNYSSELNVNALLLGDSALYLCASSLYRTSNQPQHFGDGTRLSIL.

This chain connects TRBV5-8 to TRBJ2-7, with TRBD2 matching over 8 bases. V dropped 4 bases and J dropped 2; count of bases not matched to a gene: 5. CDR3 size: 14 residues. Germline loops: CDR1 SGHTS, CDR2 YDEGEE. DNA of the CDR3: TGTGCCAGCAGCCCCGGGGGGGCGGCCTACGAGCAGTACTTC. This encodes CASSPGGAAYEQYF.

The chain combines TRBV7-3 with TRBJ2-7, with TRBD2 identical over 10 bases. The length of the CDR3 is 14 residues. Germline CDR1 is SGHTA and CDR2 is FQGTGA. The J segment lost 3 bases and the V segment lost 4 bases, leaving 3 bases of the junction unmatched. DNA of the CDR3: TGTGCCAGCAGCTGGACTAGCGGAAGCTACGAGCAGTACTTC. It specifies CASSWTSGSYEQYF.

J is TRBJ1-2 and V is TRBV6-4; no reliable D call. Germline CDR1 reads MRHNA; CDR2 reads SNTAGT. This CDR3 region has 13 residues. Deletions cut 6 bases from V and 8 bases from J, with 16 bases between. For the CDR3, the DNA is TGTGCCAGCAGCCCCGGGCCCCCCGTGGGCTACACCTTC. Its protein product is CASSPGPPVGYTF.

The CDR3 bases are TGTGCCAGCAGCTACCAGGGGGTCGGGGAGCTGTTTTTT. Protein sequence: CASSYQGVGELFF. The V gene is TRBV5-8, the J gene TRBJ2-2; TRBD1 aligns across 7 bases. With V trimmed by 3 bases and J by 7 bases, 3 bases remained unmatched. CDR1 is SGHTS, CDR2 YDEGEE, per germline. The length of the CDR3 is 13 residues.

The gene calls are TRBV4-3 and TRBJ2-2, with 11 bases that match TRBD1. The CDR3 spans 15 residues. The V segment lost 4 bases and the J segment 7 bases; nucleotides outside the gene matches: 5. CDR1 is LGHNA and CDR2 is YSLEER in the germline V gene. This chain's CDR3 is CASSRGQGASGELFF. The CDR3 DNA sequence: TGCGCCAGCAGCCGAGGACAGGGGGCTAGCGGGGAGCTGTTTTTT.

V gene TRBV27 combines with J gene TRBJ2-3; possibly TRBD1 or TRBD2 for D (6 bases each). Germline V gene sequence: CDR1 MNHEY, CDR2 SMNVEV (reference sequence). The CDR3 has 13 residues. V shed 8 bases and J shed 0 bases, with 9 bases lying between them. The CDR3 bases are TGTGCCAGCTGGGGGGCTAGCACAGATACGCAGTATTTT. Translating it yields CASWGASTDTQYF.

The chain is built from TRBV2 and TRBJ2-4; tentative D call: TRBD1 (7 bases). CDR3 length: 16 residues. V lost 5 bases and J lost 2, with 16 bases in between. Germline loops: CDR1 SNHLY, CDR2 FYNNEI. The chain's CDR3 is CASSPGGIGSKNIQYF. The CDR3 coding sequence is TGTGCCAGCAGTCCAGGGGGGATAGGGTCCAAAAACATTCAGTACTTC. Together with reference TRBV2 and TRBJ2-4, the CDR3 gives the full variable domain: EPEVTQTPSHQVTQMGQEVILRCVPISNHLYFYWYRQILGQKVEFLVSFYNNEISEKSEIFDDQFSVERPDGSNFTLKIRSTKLEDSAMYFCASSPGGIGSKNIQYFGAGTRLSVL.

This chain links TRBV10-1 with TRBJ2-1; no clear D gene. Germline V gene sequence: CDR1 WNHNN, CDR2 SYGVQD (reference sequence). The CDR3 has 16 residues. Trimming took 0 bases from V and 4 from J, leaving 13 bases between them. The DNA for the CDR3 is TGCGCCAGCAGTGAGTCGCTGTGGCCCCCTTACAATGAGCAGTTCTTC. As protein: CASSESLWPPYNEQFF.

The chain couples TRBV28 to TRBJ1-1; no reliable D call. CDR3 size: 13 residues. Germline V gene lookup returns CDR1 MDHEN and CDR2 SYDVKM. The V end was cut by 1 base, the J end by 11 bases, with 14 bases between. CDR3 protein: CASSLYPKGGAFF. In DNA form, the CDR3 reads TGTGCCAGCAGTTTATACCCGAAAGGAGGGGCTTTCTTT.

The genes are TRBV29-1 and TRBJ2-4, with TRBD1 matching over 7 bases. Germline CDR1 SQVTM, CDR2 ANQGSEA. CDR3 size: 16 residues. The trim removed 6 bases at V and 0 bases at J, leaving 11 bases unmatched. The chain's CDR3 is CSVTGFDSLAKNIQYF. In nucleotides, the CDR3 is TGCAGCGTGACAGGGTTTGACTCCTTAGCCAAAAACATTCAGTACTTC.

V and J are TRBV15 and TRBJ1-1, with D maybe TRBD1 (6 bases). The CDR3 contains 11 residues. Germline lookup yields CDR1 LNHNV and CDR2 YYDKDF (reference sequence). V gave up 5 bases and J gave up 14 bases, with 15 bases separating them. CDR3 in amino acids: CATSGRGESFF. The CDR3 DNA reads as TGTGCCACCAGCGGAAGGGGGGAAAGCTTCTTT.

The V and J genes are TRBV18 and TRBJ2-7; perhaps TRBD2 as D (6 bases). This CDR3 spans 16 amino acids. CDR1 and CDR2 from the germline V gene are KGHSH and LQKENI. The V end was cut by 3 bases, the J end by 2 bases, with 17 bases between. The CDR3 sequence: CASSPSPGELTYEQYF. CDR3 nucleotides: TGTGCCAGCTCACCCAGTCCGGGAGAATTAACCTACGAGCAGTACTTC.

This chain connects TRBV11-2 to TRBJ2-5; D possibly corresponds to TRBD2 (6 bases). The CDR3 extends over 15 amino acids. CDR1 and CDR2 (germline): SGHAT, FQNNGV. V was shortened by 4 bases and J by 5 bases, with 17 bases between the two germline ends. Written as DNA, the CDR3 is TGTGCCAGCAGCTCCACGGAAATCCGGGGGGAGACCCAGTACTTC. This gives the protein CASSSTEIRGETQYF.

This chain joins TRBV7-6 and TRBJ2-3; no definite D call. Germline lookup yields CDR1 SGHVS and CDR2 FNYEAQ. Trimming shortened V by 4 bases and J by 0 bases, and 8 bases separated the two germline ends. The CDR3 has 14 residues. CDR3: CASSSLGSTDTQYF. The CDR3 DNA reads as TGTGCCAGCAGCTCCCTAGGAAGCACAGATACGCAGTATTTT. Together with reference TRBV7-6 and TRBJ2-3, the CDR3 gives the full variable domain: GAGVSQSPRYKVTKRGQDVALRCDPISGHVSLYWYRQALGQGPEFLTYFNYEAQQDKSGLPNDRFSAERPEGSISTLTIQRTEQRDSAMYRCASSSLGSTDTQYFGPGTRLTVL.